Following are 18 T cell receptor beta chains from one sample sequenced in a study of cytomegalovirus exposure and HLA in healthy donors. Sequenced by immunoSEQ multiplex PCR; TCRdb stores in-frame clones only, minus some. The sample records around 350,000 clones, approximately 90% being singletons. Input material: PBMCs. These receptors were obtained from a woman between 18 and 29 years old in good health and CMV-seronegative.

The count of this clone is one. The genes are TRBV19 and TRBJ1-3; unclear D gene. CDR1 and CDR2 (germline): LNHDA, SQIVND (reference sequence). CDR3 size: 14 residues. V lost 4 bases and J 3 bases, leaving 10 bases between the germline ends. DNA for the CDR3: TGTGCCAGTAGTAGACCGGGAATTGGAAACACCATATATTTT. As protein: CASSRPGIGNTIYF.

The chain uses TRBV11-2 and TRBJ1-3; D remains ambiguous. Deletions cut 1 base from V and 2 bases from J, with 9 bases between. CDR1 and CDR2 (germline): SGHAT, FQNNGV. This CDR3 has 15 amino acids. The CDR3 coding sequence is TGTGCCAGCAGCTTAGGTGCAGGCACTGGAAACACCATATATTTT. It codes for CASSLGAGTGNTIYF.

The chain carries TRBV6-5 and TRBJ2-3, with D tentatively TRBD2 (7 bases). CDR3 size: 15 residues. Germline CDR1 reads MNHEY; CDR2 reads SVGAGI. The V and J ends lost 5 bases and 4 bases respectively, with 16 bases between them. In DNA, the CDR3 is TGTGCCAGCAGTCGGTTGGGGGGGCGGGCAGATACGCAGTATTTT. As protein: CASSRLGGRADTQYF.

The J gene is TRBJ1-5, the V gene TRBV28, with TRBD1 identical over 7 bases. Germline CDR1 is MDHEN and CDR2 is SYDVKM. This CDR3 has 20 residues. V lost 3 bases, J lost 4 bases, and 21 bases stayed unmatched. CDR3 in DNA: TGTGCCAGCAGTTTCGTCCGGGCAGGGGGTCTGGGGAGTCTTAATCAGCCCCAGCATTTT. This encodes CASSFVRAGGLGSLNQPQHF.

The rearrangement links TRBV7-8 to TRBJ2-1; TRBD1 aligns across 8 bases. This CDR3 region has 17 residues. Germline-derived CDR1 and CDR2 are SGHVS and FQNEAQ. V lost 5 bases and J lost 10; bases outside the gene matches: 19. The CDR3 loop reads CASSGWTGFLGGDEQFF. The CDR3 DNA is TGTGCCAGCAGCGGCTGGACAGGGTTTCTCGGCGGCGACGAGCAGTTCTTC.

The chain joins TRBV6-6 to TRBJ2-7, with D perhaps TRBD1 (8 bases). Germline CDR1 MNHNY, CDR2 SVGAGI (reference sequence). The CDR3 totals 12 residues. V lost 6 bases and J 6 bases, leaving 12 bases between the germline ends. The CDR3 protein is CASRTGEGEQYF. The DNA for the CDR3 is TGTGCCAGCAGGACAGGGGAGGGCGAGCAGTACTTC.

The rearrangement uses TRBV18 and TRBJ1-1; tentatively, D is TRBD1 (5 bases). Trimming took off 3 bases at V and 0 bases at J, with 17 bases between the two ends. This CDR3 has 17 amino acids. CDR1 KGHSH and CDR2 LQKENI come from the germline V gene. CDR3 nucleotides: TGTGCCAGCTCACCGCTAGTCTGGACAACCATGAACACTGAAGCTTTCTTT. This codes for CASSPLVWTTMNTEAFF.

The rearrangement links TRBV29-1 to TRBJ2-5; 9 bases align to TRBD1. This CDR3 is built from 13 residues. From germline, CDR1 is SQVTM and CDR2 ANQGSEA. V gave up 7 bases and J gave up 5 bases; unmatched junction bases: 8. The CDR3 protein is CSAQGASWETQYF. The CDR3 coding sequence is TGCAGCGCACAGGGGGCTTCATGGGAGACCCAGTACTTC.

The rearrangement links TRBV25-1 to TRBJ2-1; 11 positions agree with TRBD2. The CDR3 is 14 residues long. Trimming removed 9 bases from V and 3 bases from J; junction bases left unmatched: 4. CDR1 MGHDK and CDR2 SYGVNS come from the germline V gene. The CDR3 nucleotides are TGTGCCAGTAGACTAGCGGGGCTCTACAATGAGCAGTTCTTC. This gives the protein CASRLAGLYNEQFF.

The CDR3 DNA reads TGTGCCAGCAGTGACCGAGGCGTAGATACGCAGTATTTT. This translates into CASSDRGVDTQYF. The chain joins TRBV6-4 to TRBJ2-3; D ambiguous. Germline V gene lookup returns CDR1 MRHNA and CDR2 SNTAGT. The CDR3 length is 13 residues. Trimming took 2 bases from V and 5 from J, leaving 8 bases between them.

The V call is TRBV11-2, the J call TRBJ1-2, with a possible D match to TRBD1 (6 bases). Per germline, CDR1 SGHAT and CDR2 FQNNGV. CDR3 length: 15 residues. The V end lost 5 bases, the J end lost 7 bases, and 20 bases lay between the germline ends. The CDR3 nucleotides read TGTGCCAGCAGCCGGGAAGACCACCAGGGGCTTGGCTACACCTTC. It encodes CASSREDHQGLGYTF.

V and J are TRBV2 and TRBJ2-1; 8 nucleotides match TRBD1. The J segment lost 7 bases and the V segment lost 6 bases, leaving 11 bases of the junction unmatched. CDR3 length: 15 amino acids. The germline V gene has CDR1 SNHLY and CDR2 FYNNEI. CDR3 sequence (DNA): TGTGCCAGCAGGATCCCGGACAGGGTAGGGAATGAGCAGTTCTTC. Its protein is CASRIPDRVGNEQFF.

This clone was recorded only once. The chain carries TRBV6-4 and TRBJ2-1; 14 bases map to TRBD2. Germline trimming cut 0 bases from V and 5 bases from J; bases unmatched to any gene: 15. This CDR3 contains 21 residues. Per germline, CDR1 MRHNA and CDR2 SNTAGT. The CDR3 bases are TGTGCCAGCAGTGACTCCCCGGGACGGCGGGGACTAGCGGGAGTACACAATGAGCAGTTCTTC. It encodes CASSDSPGRRGLAGVHNEQFF.

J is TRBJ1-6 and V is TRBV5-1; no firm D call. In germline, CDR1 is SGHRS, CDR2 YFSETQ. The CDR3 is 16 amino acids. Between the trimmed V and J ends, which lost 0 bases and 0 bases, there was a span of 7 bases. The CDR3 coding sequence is TGCGCCAGCAGCTTGGCCGGGAGCTCCTATAATTCACCCCTCCACTTT. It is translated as CASSLAGSSYNSPLHF.

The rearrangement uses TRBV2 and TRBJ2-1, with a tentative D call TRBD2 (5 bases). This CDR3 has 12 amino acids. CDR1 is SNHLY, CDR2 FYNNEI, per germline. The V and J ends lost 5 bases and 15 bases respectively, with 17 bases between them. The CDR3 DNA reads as TGTGCCAGCAGTCCCCCGGGAAGCGAGACGTTCTTC. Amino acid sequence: CASSPPGSETFF.

DNA of the CDR3: TGTGCCAGCAGTGACTCGACCGGGGGGGCCAATGAGCAGTTCTTC. Translating it yields CASSDSTGGANEQFF. The rearrangement links TRBV6-4 to TRBJ2-1; 8 nucleotides match TRBD2. The CDR3 covers 15 residues. Per the germline V gene, CDR1 is MRHNA and CDR2 is SNTAGT. The trim removed 0 bases at V and 6 bases at J, leaving 4 bases unmatched.

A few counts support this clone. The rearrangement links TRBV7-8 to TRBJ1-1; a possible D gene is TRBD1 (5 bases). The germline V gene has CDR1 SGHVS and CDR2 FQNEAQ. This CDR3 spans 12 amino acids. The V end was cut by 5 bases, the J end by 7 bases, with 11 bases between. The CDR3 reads CASSLRQSEAFF. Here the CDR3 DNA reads TGTGCCAGCAGCCTTAGACAGAGTGAAGCTTTCTTT.

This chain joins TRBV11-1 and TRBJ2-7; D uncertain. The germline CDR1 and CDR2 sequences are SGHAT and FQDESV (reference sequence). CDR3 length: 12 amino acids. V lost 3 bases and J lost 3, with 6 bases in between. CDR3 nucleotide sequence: TGTGCCAGCAGCTTCAACAGCTACGAGCAGTACTTC. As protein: CASSFNSYEQYF.